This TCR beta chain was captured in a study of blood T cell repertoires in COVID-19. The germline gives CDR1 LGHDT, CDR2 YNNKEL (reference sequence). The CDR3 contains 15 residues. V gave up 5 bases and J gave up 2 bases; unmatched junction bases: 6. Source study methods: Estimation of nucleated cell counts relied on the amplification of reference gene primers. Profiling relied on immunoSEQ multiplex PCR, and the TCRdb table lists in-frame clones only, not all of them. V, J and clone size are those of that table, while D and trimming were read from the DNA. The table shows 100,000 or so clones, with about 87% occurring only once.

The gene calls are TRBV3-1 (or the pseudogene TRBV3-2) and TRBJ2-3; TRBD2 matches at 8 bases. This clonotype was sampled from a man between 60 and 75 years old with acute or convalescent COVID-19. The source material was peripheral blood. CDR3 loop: CASSKVAGSTDTQYF. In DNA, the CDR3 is TGTGCCAGCAGCAAGGTAGCGGGATCCACAGATACGCAGTATTTT.